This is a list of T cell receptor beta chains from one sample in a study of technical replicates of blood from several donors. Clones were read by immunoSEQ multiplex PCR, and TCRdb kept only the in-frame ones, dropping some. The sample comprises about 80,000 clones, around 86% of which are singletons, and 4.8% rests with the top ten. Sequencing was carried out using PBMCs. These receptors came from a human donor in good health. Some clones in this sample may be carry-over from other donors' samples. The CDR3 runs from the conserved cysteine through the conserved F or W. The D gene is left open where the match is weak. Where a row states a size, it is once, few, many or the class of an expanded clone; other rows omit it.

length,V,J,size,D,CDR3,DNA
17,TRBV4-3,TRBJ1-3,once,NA,CASSPRRALTSGNTIYF,TGCGCCAGCAGCCCCCGGCGGGCTTTGACCTCTGGAAACACCATATATTTT
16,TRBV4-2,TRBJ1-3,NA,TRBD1,CASSARQGLSGNTIYF,TGTGCCAGCAGCGCCCGACAGGGACTCTCTGGAAACACCATATATTTT
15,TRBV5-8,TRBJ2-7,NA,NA,CASSWKNRVPYEQYF,TGTGCCAGCAGCTGGAAAAACAGGGTCCCCTACGAGCAGTACTTC
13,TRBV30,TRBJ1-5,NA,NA,CAWSRDSNQPQHF,TGTGCCTGGAGTCGGGATAGCAATCAGCCCCAGCATTTT
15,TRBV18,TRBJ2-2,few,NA,CASSPRGQNTGELFF,TGTGCCAGCTCACCGAGAGGGCAGAACACCGGGGAGCTGTTTTTT
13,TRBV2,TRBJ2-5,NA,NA,CASSIGAKETQYF,TGTGCCAGCAGTATTGGGGCTAAAGAGACCCAGTACTTC
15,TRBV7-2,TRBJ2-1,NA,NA,CASSEGHPTYNEQFF,TGTGCCTCGTCCGAGGGACACCCTACCTACAATGAGCAGTTCTTC
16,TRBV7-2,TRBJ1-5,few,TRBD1,CASSPVGTGGGQPQHF,TGTGCCAGCAGCCCCGTAGGTACAGGGGGCGGTCAGCCCCAGCATTTT
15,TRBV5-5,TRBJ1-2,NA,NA,CASSLSDSAISSYTF,TGTGCCAGCAGCTTGTCCGACAGCGCCATATCGAGCTACACCTTC
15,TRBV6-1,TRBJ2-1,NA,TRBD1,CASSGRGRRDNEQFF,TGTGCCAGCAGTGGCAGGGGGCGCCGGGACAATGAGCAGTTCTTC
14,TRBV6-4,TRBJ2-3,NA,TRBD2,CASSLAGAKDTQYF,TGTGCCAGCAGCCTAGCGGGAGCGAAAGATACGCAGTATTTT
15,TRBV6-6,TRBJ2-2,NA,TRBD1,CASSNRQGAFGELFF,TGTGCCAGCAGCAACAGGCAGGGGGCTTTCGGGGAGCTGTTTTTT
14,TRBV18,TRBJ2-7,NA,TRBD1,CASVAGQGAYEQYF,TGTGCCAGCGTTGCGGGACAGGGCGCTTACGAGCAGTACTTC
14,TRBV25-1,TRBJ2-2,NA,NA,CATSGGSGAGELFF,TGTGCCACTTCGGGTGGTAGCGGAGCCGGGGAGCTGTTTTTT
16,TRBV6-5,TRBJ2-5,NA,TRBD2,CASSLVLAGDIETQYF,TGTGCCAGCAGTTTGGTTCTAGCGGGAGATATAGAGACCCAGTACTTC
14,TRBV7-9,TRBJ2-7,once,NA,CASSNRLQDYEQYF,TGTGCCAGCAGCAACAGGTTACAGGACTACGAGCAGTACTTC
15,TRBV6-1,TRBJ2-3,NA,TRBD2,CASTAGDTSTDTQYF,TGTGCCAGCACGGCGGGGGATACTAGCACAGATACGCAGTATTTT
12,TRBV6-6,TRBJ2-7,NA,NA,CASSPRSDEQYF,TGTGCCAGCAGTCCCCGTAGCGACGAGCAGTACTTC
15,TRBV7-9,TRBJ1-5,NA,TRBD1,CASSPGQGRGEPQHF,TGTGCCAGCAGCCCAGGACAGGGAAGAGGGGAGCCCCAGCATTTT
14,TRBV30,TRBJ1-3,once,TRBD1,CAWSGQGTGNTIYF,TGTGCCTGGAGTGGACAGGGGACTGGAAACACCATATATTTT
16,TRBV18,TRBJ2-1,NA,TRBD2,CASSPPGLAGGDEQFF,TGTGCCAGCTCACCACCAGGACTAGCGGGAGGGGATGAGCAGTTCTTC
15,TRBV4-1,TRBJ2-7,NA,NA,CASSQERGGAYEQYF,TGCGCCAGCAGCCAAGAAAGGGGGGGGGCCTACGAGCAGTACTTC
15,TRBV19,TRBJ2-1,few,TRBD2,CASSITGTSGNEQFF,TGTGCCAGTAGTATCACGGGGACTAGCGGGAATGAGCAGTTCTTC
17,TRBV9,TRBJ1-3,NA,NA,CASSVGGGSSAGNTIYF,TGTGCCAGCAGCGTAGGGGGGGGGTCTTCCGCTGGAAACACCATATATTTT
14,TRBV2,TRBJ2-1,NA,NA,CASRDRTGLTEQFF,TGTGCCAGCAGGGACCGGACGGGACTTACGGAGCAGTTCTTC
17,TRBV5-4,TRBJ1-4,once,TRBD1,CASSSKNTGGVSEKLFF,TGTGCCAGCAGCTCAAAAAATACAGGGGGCGTCAGTGAAAAACTGTTTTTT
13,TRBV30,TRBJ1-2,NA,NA,CAWSVAGIFGYTF,TGTGCCTGGAGTGTAGCAGGGATATTTGGCTACACCTTC
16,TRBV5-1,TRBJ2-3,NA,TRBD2,CASSAVTSGRRDTQYF,TGCGCCAGCAGCGCCGTTACTAGCGGGAGGCGAGATACGCAGTATTTT
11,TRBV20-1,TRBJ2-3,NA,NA,CSARSGGAQYF,TGCAGTGCCAGAAGTGGAGGGGCGCAGTATTTT
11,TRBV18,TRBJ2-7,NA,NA,CASSRANEQYF,TGTGCCAGCTCACGCGCCAACGAGCAGTACTTC
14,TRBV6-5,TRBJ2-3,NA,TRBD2,CASGLAGTRDTQYF,TGTGCCAGCGGACTAGCGGGGACCAGGGATACGCAGTATTTT
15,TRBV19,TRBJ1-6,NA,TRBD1,CASSIAHRGPSPLHF,TGTGCCAGTAGTATAGCTCACAGGGGGCCTTCACCCCTCCACTTT
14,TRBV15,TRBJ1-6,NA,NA,CATSTHVYNSPLHF,TGTGCCACCAGCACCCATGTCTATAATTCACCCCTCCACTTT
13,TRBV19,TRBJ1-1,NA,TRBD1,CASRNRGALEAFF,TGTGCCAGTAGGAACAGGGGTGCCCTTGAAGCTTTCTTT
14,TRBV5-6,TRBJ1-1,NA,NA,CASSLVIRGTEAFF,TGTGCCAGCAGCTTGGTGATTCGGGGAACTGAAGCTTTCTTT
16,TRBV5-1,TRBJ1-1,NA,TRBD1,CASSLSQDRGRAEAFF,TGCGCCAGCAGCTTGTCCCAGGACAGGGGGAGAGCTGAAGCTTTCTTT
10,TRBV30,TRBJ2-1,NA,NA,CAWGLTSPFF,TGTGCCTGGGGTCTTACGAGCCCGTTCTTC
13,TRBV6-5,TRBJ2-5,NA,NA,CASKTGVQETQYF,TGTGCCAGCAAGACAGGAGTCCAAGAGACCCAGTACTTC
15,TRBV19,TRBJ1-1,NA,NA,CASRNIQGGGTEAFF,TGTGCCAGTAGGAACATTCAGGGAGGGGGCACTGAAGCTTTCTTT
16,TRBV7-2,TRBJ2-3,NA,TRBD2,CASSLGAGGPSDTQYF,TGTGCCAGCAGCTTAGGGGCGGGGGGGCCTTCAGATACGCAGTATTTT
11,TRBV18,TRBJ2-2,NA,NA,CASSGHRELFF,TGTGCCAGCTCAGGGCACCGGGAGCTGTTTTTT
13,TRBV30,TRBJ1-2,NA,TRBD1,CAWSVGTDRGYTF,TGTGCCTGGAGCGTGGGGACAGATCGAGGCTACACCTTC
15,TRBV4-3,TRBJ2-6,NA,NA,CASSQQVTGANVLTF,TGCGCCAGCAGCCAACAGGTCACTGGGGCCAACGTCCTGACTTTC
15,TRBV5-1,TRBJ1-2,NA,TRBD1,CASSLRGQGFYGYTF,TGCGCCAGCAGCTTGCGGGGACAGGGGTTCTATGGCTACACCTTC
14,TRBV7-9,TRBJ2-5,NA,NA,CASSNSYLQETQYF,TGTGCCAGCAGCAACAGTTACCTCCAAGAGACCCAGTACTTC
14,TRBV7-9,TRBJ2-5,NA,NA,CASSSRTSGETQYF,TGTGCCAGCAGCTCCCGGACGAGCGGCGAGACCCAGTACTTC
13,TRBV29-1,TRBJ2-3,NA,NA,CSVRGAEKDTQYF,TGCAGCGTCCGAGGCGCGGAGAAAGATACGCAGTATTTT
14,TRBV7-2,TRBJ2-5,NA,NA,CASSLAGLGETQYF,TGTGCCAGCAGCTTGGCGGGGCTTGGGGAGACCCAGTACTTC
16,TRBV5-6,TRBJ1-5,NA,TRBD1,CASSLGTGGIRQPQHF,TGTGCCAGCAGCTTGGGGACAGGGGGTATAAGGCAGCCCCAGCATTTT
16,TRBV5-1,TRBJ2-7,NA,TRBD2,CASSLGGTSGSYEQYF,TGCGCCAGCAGCTTGGGGGGGACTAGCGGTTCCTACGAGCAGTACTTC